The 24 T cell receptor beta chains given below trace back to one sample, sequenced in a study of T-cell reconstitution after alpha-beta-depleted transplantation in children. Preparation of the TCRbeta library involved a method that used unique molecular identifiers. Each CDR3 protein is one row after TCRdb ran MiXCR on the PCR reads. The sample carries 200,000 to 300,000 distinct CDR3 sequences, roughly 25% recorded once. The sample was PBMCs, taken before TCRalphabeta/CD19-depleted stem cell transplant. These receptors were taken from a girl aged 2-15 years with Fanconi anemia, due to receive a stem cell transplant.

In its sample, this clonotype was seen many times. This chain uses TRBV6-5 with TRBJ2-5; 12 bases align to TRBD1. V shed 2 bases, J shed 8 bases, and the junction held 9 bases outside the gene matches. Germline lookup yields CDR1 MNHEY and CDR2 SVGAGI. CDR3 length: 16 residues. CDR3 bases: TGTGCCAGCAGTTACCTGGGACAGGGGGCCTATGAAACCCAGTACTTC. Residues: CASSYLGQGAYETQYF.

The chain links TRBV20-1 to TRBJ1-5; D ambiguous. V dropped 3 bases and J dropped 1 base, with 10 bases sitting between them. The CDR3 spans 14 residues. CDR1 and CDR2 from the germline V gene are DFQATT and SNEGSKA (reference sequence). The CDR3 nucleotides are TGCAGTGCTAGGCGAGGGAAGAGCAATCAGCCCCAGCATTTT. Protein sequence: CSARRGKSNQPQHF.

As for this clonotype: One end of the junction varies from germline; a read error may be responsible. The rearrangement links TRBV12-3 or TRBV12-4 to TRBJ1-1, with 8 positions matching TRBD1. This CDR3 comprises 14 residues. CDR3 sequence: CANSSYGQGSEAFF. The CDR3 DNA reads as TGTGCCAACAGTTCCTATGGACAGGGCTCTGAAGCTTTCTTT.

This clonotype was counted only a few times. The chain couples TRBV15 to TRBJ2-5; 7 positions agree with TRBD1. CDR1 is LNHNV, CDR2 YYDKDF, per germline (reference sequence). V lost 0 bases, J lost 1 base, and 8 bases stayed unmatched. The CDR3 consists of 17 residues. The CDR3 protein is CATSRDPFRDSQETQYF. The DNA of the CDR3 is TGTGCCACCAGCAGAGATCCGTTCCGGGACAGCCAAGAGACCCAGTACTTC.

Only one count was recorded for this clonotype. The chain combines TRBV20-1 with TRBJ2-7, with TRBD2 matching over 8 bases. The CDR3 is 13 amino acids. CDR1 is DFQATT and CDR2 is SNEGSKA in the germline V gene (reference sequence). The V and J ends lost 4 bases and 3 bases, in that order; junction bases with no gene match: 5. CDR3: CSAMTSEGYEQYF. For the CDR3, the DNA is TGCAGTGCTATGACTAGCGAAGGCTACGAGCAGTACTTC.

The chain combines TRBV29-1 with TRBJ2-1, with D perhaps matching TRBD1 or TRBD2 (5 bases each). CDR1 is SQVTM, CDR2 ANQGSEA, per germline. V gave up 6 bases and J gave up 4 bases, with 22 bases separating them. This CDR3 is 16 amino acids long. The DNA of the CDR3 is TGCAGCGTCCCTTCGGTGGGACGCGCTAGGTACAATGAGCAGTTCTTC. Amino acids: CSVPSVGRARYNEQFF.

The CDR3 loop is CASSPPGTGGEQYF. The CDR3 coding sequence is TGTGCCAGCTCACCTCCGGGGACTGGCGGTGAGCAGTACTTC. V usage is TRBV18 and J usage is TRBJ2-7; TRBD2 is a possible D gene (6 bases). The germline gives CDR1 KGHSH, CDR2 LQKENI. The CDR3 is 14 amino acids. Trimming removed 3 bases from V and 7 bases from J, with 16 bases in between.

The CDR3 spells CSARYEQRFSYEQYF. Here the CDR3 DNA reads TGCAGTGCTAGATACGAGCAACGATTCTCCTACGAGCAGTACTTC. The chain carries TRBV20-1 and TRBJ2-7; unclear D gene. The CDR3 covers 15 residues. V lost 2 bases and J 0 bases, leaving 14 bases between the germline ends. In germline, CDR1 is DFQATT, CDR2 SNEGSKA (reference sequence).

This clonotype was observed many times. J is TRBJ2-3 and V is TRBV12-3 or TRBV12-4; 9 positions agree with TRBD2. Germline trimming cut 8 bases from V and 3 bases from J; bases unmatched to any gene: 6. This CDR3 comprises 14 residues. The CDR3 spells CASLEREATDTQYF. CDR3 bases: TGTGCCAGCCTGGAGCGGGAGGCGACAGATACGCAGTATTTT.

This clonotype turned up a few times. CDR3 loop: CASSLETGTSYNEQFF. The CDR3 DNA is TGTGCCAGCAGCTTAGAGACCGGGACTTCCTACAATGAGCAGTTCTTC. The chain uses TRBV7-6 and TRBJ2-1; the D gene is possibly TRBD2 (6 bases). V was pared by 1 base and J by 1 base, with 11 bases between. The CDR3 has 16 amino acids. Germline CDR1 reads SGHVS; CDR2 reads FNYEAQ.

The rearrangement links TRBV21-1 to TRBJ2-1; TRBD1 is taken as the D call from the table, unchecked against the DNA. TRBV21-1 is a documented pseudogene. CDR3 length equals 14 residues. Written as DNA, the CDR3 is TGTGCCAGCAGCAAAGCGGGGACAGGAGGTGAGCAGTTCTTC. Its protein product is CASSKAGTGGEQFF.

This clonotype was seen repeatedly, ten times or more. The chain has TRBV12-3 or TRBV12-4 and TRBJ2-1; D gene uncertain. There are 13 residues in the CDR3. Trimming shortened V by 4 bases and J by 15 bases, and 19 bases separated the two germline ends. As DNA, the CDR3 is TGTGCCAGCAGTTCTTCCCGTCCTGCACAACGGTTCTTC. It encodes CASSSSRPAQRFF.

DNA for the CDR3: TGCAGTGCTAGAGATCTGGTAGAGGCTCCAATGATCTACGAGCAGTACTTC. This encodes CSARDLVEAPMIYEQYF. The chain uses TRBV20-1 and TRBJ2-7; D uncertain. Trimming took off 0 bases at V and 3 bases at J, with 21 bases between the two ends. This CDR3 region has 17 residues. Germline V gene lookup returns CDR1 DFQATT and CDR2 SNEGSKA (reference sequence).

This clonotype has just a few counts. One junction end does not reproduce the germline sequence, and a read error may be involved. The rearrangement uses TRBV5-1 and TRBJ2-3, with TRBD2 identical over 8 bases. The CDR3 spans 14 residues. The germline CDR1 and CDR2 sequences are SGHRS and YFSETQ. CDR3 sequence (DNA): TGCGCCAGCAGCTCGAGCGGGGGTGAAGATACACAGTATTTT. Residues: CASSSSGGEDTQYF.

This clonotype was detected many times. As DNA, the CDR3 is TGTGCCAGTTCTCGAGGCCATAGCTCTGGGGCCAACGTCCTGACTTTC. Translation gives CASSRGHSSGANVLTF. V is TRBV6-1 and J is TRBJ2-6; D gene unclear. This CDR3 has 16 amino acids. The V end was cut by 9 bases, the J end by 0 bases, with 15 bases between. Germline assignment: CDR1 MNHNS and CDR2 SASEGT.

This clonotype showed up just a few times. The chain joins TRBV10-1 to TRBJ2-7; D remains ambiguous. V shed 3 bases and J shed 7 bases, with 13 bases lying between them. Germline V gene data show CDR1 as WNHNN and CDR2 as SYGVQD (reference sequence). The CDR3 is 13 amino acids. CDR3 sequence: CASSDPRLGEQYF. The CDR3 DNA follows: TGCGCCAGCAGTGATCCGCGTCTCGGGGAGCAGTACTTC.

V usage is TRBV5-4 and J usage is TRBJ1-2; D perhaps matches TRBD1 (6 bases). The CDR3 totals 15 residues. Trimming removed 2 bases from V and 6 bases from J, with 17 bases in between. Germline values: CDR1 SGHNT, CDR2 YYREEE (reference sequence). The CDR3 bases are TGTGCCAGCAGCTTACAGAGGGGGGCTTATGATGGCTACACCTTC. Amino acids: CASSLQRGAYDGYTF. The full variable domain, rest sourced from reference TRBV5-4 and TRBJ1-2, is ETGVTQSPTHLIKTRGQQVTLRCSSQSGHNTVSWYQQALGQGPQFIFQYYREEENGRGNFPPRFSGLQFPNYSSELNVNALELDDSALYLCASSLQRGAYDGYTFGSGTRLTVV.

Worth noting for this clonotype: This may be a read error, as it is one base from a much larger clone. The chain employs TRBV6-4 and TRBJ2-1; D perhaps matches TRBD2 (7 bases). Germline assignment: CDR1 MRHNA and CDR2 SNTAGT. The CDR3 length is 16 residues. Here the CDR3 DNA reads TGTGCCAGCAGGACTAGGGGGAGGGCTTCCTACAATGAGGAGTTCTTC. Protein product: CASRTRGRASYNEEFF.

The table lists this clonotype with many counts. The rearrangement joins TRBV20-1 to TRBJ2-2; the match to TRBD1 covers 8 bases. This CDR3 spans 14 amino acids. Germline assignment: CDR1 DFQATT and CDR2 SNEGSKA (reference sequence). The J segment lost 4 bases and the V segment lost 0 bases, leaving 1 base of the junction unmatched. The CDR3 loop reads CSAREGQVTGELFF. The CDR3 DNA reads as TGCAGTGCTAGAGAGGGACAGGTCACCGGGGAGCTGTTTTTT.

The chain has TRBV7-6 and TRBJ2-3; D remains ambiguous. This CDR3 spans 15 amino acids. V was clipped by 0 bases and J by 0 bases, with 7 bases between them. Germline V gives CDR1 SGHVS, CDR2 FNYEAQ. CDR3 residues: CASSLAVLSTDTQYF. In DNA form, the CDR3 reads TGTGCCAGCAGCTTAGCGGTCCTAAGCACAGATACGCAGTATTTT.

The chain has TRBV5-1 and TRBJ1-3; D unresolved. The CDR3 has 13 residues. The V gene's germline CDR1 is SGHRS and CDR2 YFSETQ. V was clipped by 4 bases and J by 5 bases, with 10 bases between them. CDR3 loop: CASSPPGRNTIYF. The CDR3 DNA is TGCGCCAGCAGCCCCCCGGGGAGAAACACCATATATTTT.

The rearrangement uses TRBV20-1 and TRBJ2-6; weak D call: TRBD2 (5 bases). The germline V and J ends were trimmed by 3 bases and 1 base, with 7 bases remaining between them. The germline CDR1 and CDR2 sequences are DFQATT and SNEGSKA (reference sequence). The CDR3 is made up of 14 amino acids. This CDR3 is CSASGGSGANVLTF. The CDR3 region has the DNA TGCAGTGCTAGCGGCGGGTCTGGGGCCAACGTCCTGACTTTC.

There are many counts of this clonotype. J is TRBJ2-5 and V is TRBV20-1, with 11 bases fitting TRBD2. From germline, CDR1 is DFQATT and CDR2 SNEGSKA (reference sequence). V lost 0 bases to trimming and J lost 2 bases; unmatched junction nucleotides: 8. The CDR3 contains 17 residues. This CDR3 is CSARDRLAGGIQETQYF. CDR3 nucleotides: TGCAGTGCTAGAGATCGGCTAGCGGGAGGCATTCAAGAGACCCAGTACTTC.

A few counts support this clonotype. The CDR3 sequence: CASNTRGAADTQYF. CDR3 sequence (DNA): TGTGCCAGTAACACCAGGGGGGCAGCAGATACGCAGTATTTT. The V gene is TRBV19, the J gene TRBJ2-3, with D possibly TRBD1 on 7 matching bases. Per the germline V gene, CDR1 is LNHDA and CDR2 is SQIVND (reference sequence). The V gene lost 7 bases and the J gene lost 4 bases, with 15 bases spanning the gap. The CDR3 sequence is 14 residues long.